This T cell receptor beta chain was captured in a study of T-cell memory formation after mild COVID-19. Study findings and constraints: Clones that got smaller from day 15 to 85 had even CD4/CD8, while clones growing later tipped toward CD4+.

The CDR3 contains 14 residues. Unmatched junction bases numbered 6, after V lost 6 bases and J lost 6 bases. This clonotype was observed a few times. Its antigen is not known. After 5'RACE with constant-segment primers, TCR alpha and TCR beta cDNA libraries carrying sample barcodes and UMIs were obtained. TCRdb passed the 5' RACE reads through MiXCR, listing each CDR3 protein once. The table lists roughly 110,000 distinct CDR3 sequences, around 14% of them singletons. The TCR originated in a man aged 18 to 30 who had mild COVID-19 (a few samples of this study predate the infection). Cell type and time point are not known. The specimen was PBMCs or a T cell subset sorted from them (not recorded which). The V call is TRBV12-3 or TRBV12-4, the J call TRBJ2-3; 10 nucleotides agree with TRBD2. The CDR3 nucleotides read TGTGCCAGCAGGCTAGCGGGGGCTCGGGATACGCAGTATTTT. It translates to CASRLAGARDTQYF.